Listed below are T cell receptor beta chains from one sample, sequenced in a study of T cells in Graves' hyperthyroidism and ophthalmopathy. A single record per CDR3 protein comes from TCRdb applying MiXCR to the multiplex PCR reads. The sample includes fewer than 450,000 distinct CDR3 sequences, about 18% of them seen just once. What was sequenced was blood. The receptors were gathered from a young man with Graves' ophthalmopathy. Each CDR3 is given with its conserved first and last residue. Each record gives: V gene, J gene, clone size, D gene, CDR3 DNA, CDR3 protein. A D gene is named only where the DNA matches it firmly. Clone size is stated in some rows and not others, as once, few, many or a class when expanded.

V: TRBV28
J: TRBJ1-4
size: NA
D: NA
DNA: TGTGCCAGCAGTTTTCTGGGGGAAACTAATGAAAAACTGTTTTTT
CDR3: CASSFLGETNEKLFF

V: TRBV11-3
J: TRBJ2-6
size: NA
D: NA
DNA: TGTGCCAGCAGCTTATGTCCCCGAGGGGGGCAGGGGATCTTCTCTGGGGCCAACGTCCTGACTTTC
CDR3: CASSLCPRGGQGIFSGANVLTF

V: TRBV11-2
J: TRBJ2-1
size: many
D: TRBD2
DNA: TGTGCCAGCAGCTCGGGACTAAACAATGAGCAGTTCTTC
CDR3: CASSSGLNNEQFF

V: TRBV7-6
J: TRBJ1-5
size: NA
D: NA
DNA: TGTGCCAGCAGTTCAGTGACAGGTCGGAATCAGCCCCAGCATTTT
CDR3: CASSSVTGRNQPQHF

V: TRBV6-1
J: TRBJ1-5
size: NA
D: TRBD1
DNA: TGTGCCAGCAGCCACAGGGGGCAGAACAATCAGCCCCAGCATTTT
CDR3: CASSHRGQNNQPQHF

V: TRBV7-8
J: TRBJ1-2
size: many
D: NA
DNA: TGTGCCAGCAGCTTAGCTGGCAGTAACTATGGCTACACCTTC
CDR3: CASSLAGSNYGYTF

V: TRBV6-1
J: TRBJ2-1
size: few
D: TRBD2
DNA: TGTGCCAGCAGCACCGGGGGGAACTCCTACAATGAGCAGTTCTTC
CDR3: CASSTGGNSYNEQFF

V: TRBV7-8
J: TRBJ1-1
size: many
D: NA
DNA: TGTGCCAGCAGCTTAATGTGGGCGCGGGCCACTGAAGCTTTCTTT
CDR3: CASSLMWARATEAFF

V: TRBV12-3/TRBV12-4
J: TRBJ2-7
size: NA
D: TRBD1
DNA: TGTGCCAGCAGTTTAGGGACAGGGATCCACGAGCAGTACTTC
CDR3: CASSLGTGIHEQYF

V: TRBV12-3/TRBV12-4
J: TRBJ1-4
size: many
D: NA
DNA: TGTGCCAGCAGGGGGTCCTCCTCGGAACTGTTTTTT
CDR3: CASRGSSSELFF

V: TRBV12-3/TRBV12-4
J: TRBJ2-4
size: many
D: NA
DNA: TGTGCCAGCAGTCCAGGCGGCGAAAACATTCAGTACTTC
CDR3: CASSPGGENIQYF

V: TRBV19
J: TRBJ2-1
size: NA
D: NA
DNA: TGTGCCAGTAACCTGGGCCAGGATATACATGAGCAGTTCTTC
CDR3: CASNLGQDIHEQFF

V: TRBV5-1
J: TRBJ2-7
size: NA
D: TRBD1
DNA: TGCGCCAGCAGCTTGGCGGGACAGGGTCTAAACGAGCAGTACTTC
CDR3: CASSLAGQGLNEQYF

V: TRBV19
J: TRBJ2-5
size: few
D: NA
DNA: TGTGCCAGTAGTATAGGCGGGACAAGCCAAGAGACCCAGTACTTC
CDR3: CASSIGGTSQETQYF

V: TRBV2
J: TRBJ1-2
size: many
D: NA
DNA: TGTGCCAGCAGTCGGGATTTCGGGGGCTACACCTTC
CDR3: CASSRDFGGYTF

V: TRBV11-2
J: TRBJ2-5
size: many
D: NA
DNA: TGTGCCAGCAGCTTAGTAGGAGGGTCCGAGACCCAGTACTTC
CDR3: CASSLVGGSETQYF

V: TRBV2
J: TRBJ2-3
size: many
D: TRBD1
DNA: TGTGCCAGCAGTGAAGAATTTGGACAGGGAAACACAGATACGCAGTATTTT
CDR3: CASSEEFGQGNTDTQYF

V: TRBV20-1
J: TRBJ1-5
size: NA
D: NA
DNA: TGCAGTGCTAGAGATCGGGCAGGGTGGATCAATCAGCCCCAGCATTTT
CDR3: CSARDRAGWINQPQHF

V: TRBV28
J: TRBJ2-5
size: once
D: NA
DNA: TGTGTCAGCAGGGGACTGTTGGGCCAAGAGACCCAGTACTTC
CDR3: CVSRGLLGQETQYF

V: TRBV19
J: TRBJ1-1
size: few
D: TRBD1
DNA: TGTGCCAGTAGTATAACAGGGGATGAAGCTTTCTTT
CDR3: CASSITGDEAFF

V: TRBV28
J: TRBJ2-5
size: many
D: TRBD2
DNA: TGTGCCAGCAGTTCTAGCGGGGGGGCCCGGGAGACCCAGTACTTC
CDR3: CASSSSGGARETQYF

V: TRBV20-1
J: TRBJ2-4
size: few
D: NA
DNA: TGCAGTGCTAGTTCTCTAGCCAAAAACATTCAGTACTTC
CDR3: CSASSLAKNIQYF

V: TRBV12-3/TRBV12-4
J: TRBJ2-5
size: many
D: TRBD1
DNA: TGTGCCAGCAGGACAGGGGACATTGAAGAGACCCAGTACTTC
CDR3: CASRTGDIEETQYF

V: TRBV28
J: TRBJ2-2
size: many
D: TRBD1
DNA: TGTGCCAGCAGTCCCCCTCGACAGGGGCACACCGGGGAGCTGTTTTTT
CDR3: CASSPPRQGHTGELFF

V: TRBV6-2/TRBV6-3
J: TRBJ2-7
size: NA
D: NA
DNA: TGTGCCAGCAGTTACGACCCGACAGGACCTTCCTACGAGCAGTACTTC
CDR3: CASSYDPTGPSYEQYF

V: TRBV12-3/TRBV12-4
J: TRBJ2-7
size: many
D: NA
DNA: TGTGCCAGCAAAGGGATCTCCTACGAGCAGTACTTC
CDR3: CASKGISYEQYF

V: TRBV27
J: TRBJ2-4
size: few
D: NA
DNA: TGTGCCAGCAGTTTATCAGGCCTTGGGGGGAATGGAGACATTCAGTACTTC
CDR3: CASSLSGLGGNGDIQYF

V: TRBV4-2
J: TRBJ1-4
size: NA
D: NA
DNA: TGTGCCAGCAGCCAAGAAGTCGGGCCGTACGTACTGGCTAATGAAAAACTGTTTTTT
CDR3: CASSQEVGPYVLANEKLFF

V: TRBV5-4
J: TRBJ2-3
size: NA
D: TRBD2
DNA: TGTGCCAGCACCACACTTCGGGGGGGGCCAGATACGCAGTATTTT
CDR3: CASTTLRGGPDTQYF

V: TRBV4-2
J: TRBJ1-3
size: NA
D: TRBD1
DNA: TGTGCCAGCAGCTTTGGACAGGGAACACGAAACACCATATATTTT
CDR3: CASSFGQGTRNTIYF

V: TRBV18
J: TRBJ1-1
size: few
D: NA
DNA: TGTGCCAGCTCACCTTCTGCAGCGAACACTGAAGCTTTCTTT
CDR3: CASSPSAANTEAFF

V: TRBV18
J: TRBJ1-4
size: few
D: NA
DNA: TGTGCCAGCTCACCGTTCGACTCGATGGCTAATGAAAAACTGTTTTTT
CDR3: CASSPFDSMANEKLFF

V: TRBV9
J: TRBJ2-3
size: NA
D: NA
DNA: TGTGCCAGCATGGCGGGGGCGTCGGATACGCAGTATTTT
CDR3: CASMAGASDTQYF

V: TRBV7-9
J: TRBJ2-3
size: few
D: TRBD1
DNA: TGTGCCAGCAGCACCCGGGACAGGGGAGGAGATACGCAGTATTTT
CDR3: CASSTRDRGGDTQYF

V: TRBV12-3/TRBV12-4
J: TRBJ1-4
size: NA
D: TRBD1
DNA: TGTGCCAGCAGGGGGGACAGGGTGCGAGAAAAACTGTTTTTT
CDR3: CASRGDRVREKLFF

V: TRBV18
J: TRBJ2-7
size: many
D: NA
DNA: TGTGCCAGCTCCGTAAACAGAGCCTACGAGCAGTACTTC
CDR3: CASSVNRAYEQYF

V: TRBV12-3/TRBV12-4
J: TRBJ2-2
size: many
D: TRBD2
DNA: TGTGCCAGCAGTCGTTCGGGGGGGACCGGGGAGCTGTTTTTT
CDR3: CASSRSGGTGELFF

V: TRBV28
J: TRBJ1-4
size: many
D: NA
DNA: TGTGCCACCCCTTTAGATACAAGTAATGAAAAACTGTTTTTT
CDR3: CATPLDTSNEKLFF

V: TRBV19
J: TRBJ1-1
size: NA
D: NA
DNA: TGTGCCAGTAGTATAAGGGCGCGCACTGAAGCTTTCTTT
CDR3: CASSIRARTEAFF

V: TRBV9
J: TRBJ1-2
size: NA
D: NA
DNA: TGTGCCAGCAGCGTCGGGGGGCCGGGACGGGGGGAGGAAGGCTACACCTTC
CDR3: CASSVGGPGRGEEGYTF

V: TRBV11-2
J: TRBJ1-5
size: many
D: NA
DNA: TGTGCCAGCAGCTTATCCGAGAATCAGCCCCAGCATTTT
CDR3: CASSLSENQPQHF

V: TRBV5-1
J: TRBJ2-5
size: few
D: TRBD1
DNA: TGCGCCAGCAGCACCGGGACAGGGGGGGGCCAAGAGACCCAGTACTTC
CDR3: CASSTGTGGGQETQYF

V: TRBV7-2
J: TRBJ2-2
size: few
D: NA
DNA: TGTGCCAGCCGCCGGGCCGGGGGTCACACCGGGGAGCTGTTTTTT
CDR3: CASRRAGGHTGELFF

V: TRBV7-3
J: TRBJ2-3
size: NA
D: NA
DNA: TGTGCCAGCAGCCCGTTATCAGGGGTGAATACGCAGTATTTT
CDR3: CASSPLSGVNTQYF

V: TRBV15
J: TRBJ2-3
size: NA
D: NA
DNA: TGTGCCACCAGCAGAGCGGGGAACCCAGATACGCAGTATTTT
CDR3: CATSRAGNPDTQYF

V: TRBV9
J: TRBJ1-2
size: NA
D: NA
DNA: TGTGCCAGCAGCCCCTCGGGGGGCGGGATCGGCTACACCTTC
CDR3: CASSPSGGGIGYTF

V: TRBV2
J: TRBJ2-5
size: many
D: NA
DNA: TGTGCCAGCAGTGAAGCCCTGGAGACCCAGTACTTC
CDR3: CASSEALETQYF

V: TRBV7-2
J: TRBJ2-1
size: many
D: NA
DNA: TGTGCCAGCAGCTTAGGACGCGAAGATGAGCAGTTCTTC
CDR3: CASSLGREDEQFF

V: TRBV7-9
J: TRBJ2-7
size: many
D: NA
DNA: TGTGCCAGCAGCTTTGCGGGGTCTCGCGAGCAGTACTTC
CDR3: CASSFAGSREQYF